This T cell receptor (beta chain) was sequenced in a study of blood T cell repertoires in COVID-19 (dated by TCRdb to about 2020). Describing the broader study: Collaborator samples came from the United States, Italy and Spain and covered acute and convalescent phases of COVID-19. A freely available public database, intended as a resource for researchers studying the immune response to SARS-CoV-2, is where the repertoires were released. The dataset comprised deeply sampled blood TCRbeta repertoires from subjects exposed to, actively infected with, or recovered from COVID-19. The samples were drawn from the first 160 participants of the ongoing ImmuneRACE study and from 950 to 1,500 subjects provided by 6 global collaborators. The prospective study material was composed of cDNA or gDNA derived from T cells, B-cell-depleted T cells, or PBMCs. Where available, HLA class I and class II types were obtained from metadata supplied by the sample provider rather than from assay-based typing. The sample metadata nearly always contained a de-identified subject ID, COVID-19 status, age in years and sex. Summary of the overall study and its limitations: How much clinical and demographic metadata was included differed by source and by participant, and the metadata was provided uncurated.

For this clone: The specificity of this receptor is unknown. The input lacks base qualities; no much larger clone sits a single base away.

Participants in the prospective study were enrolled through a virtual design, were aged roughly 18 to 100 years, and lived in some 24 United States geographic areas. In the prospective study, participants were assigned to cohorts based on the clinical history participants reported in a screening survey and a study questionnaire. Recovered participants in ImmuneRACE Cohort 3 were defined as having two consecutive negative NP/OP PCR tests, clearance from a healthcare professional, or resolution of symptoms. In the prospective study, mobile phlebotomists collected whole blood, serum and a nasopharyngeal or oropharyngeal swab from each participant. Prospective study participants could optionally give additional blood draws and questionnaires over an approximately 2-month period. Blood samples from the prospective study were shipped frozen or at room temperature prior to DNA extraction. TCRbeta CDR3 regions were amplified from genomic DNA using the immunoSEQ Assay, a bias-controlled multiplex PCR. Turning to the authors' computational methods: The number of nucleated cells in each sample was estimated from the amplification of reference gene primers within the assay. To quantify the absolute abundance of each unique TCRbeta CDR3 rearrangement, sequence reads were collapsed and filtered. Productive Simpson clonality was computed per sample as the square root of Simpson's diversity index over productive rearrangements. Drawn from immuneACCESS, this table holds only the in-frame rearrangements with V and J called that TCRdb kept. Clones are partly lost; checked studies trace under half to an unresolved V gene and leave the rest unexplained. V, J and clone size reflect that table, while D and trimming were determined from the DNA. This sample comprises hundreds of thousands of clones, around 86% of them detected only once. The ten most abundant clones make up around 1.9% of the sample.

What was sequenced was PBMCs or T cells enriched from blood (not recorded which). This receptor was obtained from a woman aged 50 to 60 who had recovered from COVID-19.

The CDR3 region: CASSLSGSLDNSPLHF. The DNA reads TGCGCCAGCAGCTTGTCCGGGTCTCTGGATAATTCACCCCTCCACTTT. The rearranged segments are TRBV5-1 and TRBJ1-6, with the D gene not clear enough to name. From cysteine to phenylalanine, the CDR3 is 16 amino acids long. Of all the DNA, just the CDR3 is kept, 48 bases in frame from base 1. At the junction V is shortened by 1 base and J by 5 bases, with 13 bases in between. CDR1 is given as SGHRS and CDR2 as YFSETQ, both from the germline V gene. With all but the CDR3 taken from the reference TRBV5-1 and TRBJ1-6 genes, the full variable domain is: KAGVTQTPRYLIKTRGQQVTLSCSPISGHRSVSWYQQTPGQGLQFLFEYFSETQRNKGNFPGRFSGRQFSNSRSEMNVSTLELGDSALYLCASSLSGSLDNSPLHFGNGTRLTVT.